Shown below are 29 T cell receptor beta chains from a single sample sequenced in a study of long-term antiretroviral therapy in people with HIV. Sequencing used immunoSEQ v3.0 at survey level. Assay: immunoSEQ multiplex PCR; the TCRdb copy retains only in-frame clones and omits some. The sample consists of about 13,000 clones, 80% of them appearing once. The source was unsorted PBMCs, collected 3.2 years before starting antiretroviral therapy. Receptors were obtained from a man aged 40-55 years with HIV.

Points on this clone: A read error may produce the germline difference seen at one junction end. The chain couples TRBV25-1 to TRBJ1-1; no definite D call. This CDR3 region has 12 residues. The germline V gene encodes CDR1 MGHDK and CDR2 SYGVNS. CDR3 amino acids: CASGTENAEAFF. In DNA, the CDR3 is TGTGCCAGCGGTACAGAGAACGCTGAAGCTTTCTTT.

The chain uses TRBV14 and TRBJ2-1; D may be TRBD2 (6 bases). V was trimmed by 4 bases and J by 8 bases, leaving 21 bases between them. Germline V gene lookup returns CDR1 SGHDN and CDR2 FVKESK. The CDR3 consists of 16 residues. The CDR3 nucleotides are TGTGCCAGCAGCCTTCTAGCGCGGCTAAATGGGGATGAGCAGTTCTTC. As protein: CASSLLARLNGDEQFF.

The V gene is TRBV19, the J gene TRBJ2-1; D ambiguous. The germline gives CDR1 LNHDA, CDR2 SQIVND (reference sequence). V was pared by 5 bases and J by 4 bases, with 9 bases between. The CDR3 is made up of 13 amino acids. CDR3 amino acids: CASSVDGYNEQFF. The CDR3 DNA follows: TGTGCCAGTAGTGTCGACGGTTACAATGAGCAGTTCTTC.

As to this clone: The junction departs from germline at one end; a sequencing error may be responsible. The chain uses TRBV18 and TRBJ2-7; 7 positions agree with TRBD2. The V gene's germline CDR1 is KGHSH and CDR2 LQKENI. This CDR3 spans 15 amino acids. The CDR3, as DNA: TGTGCCAGCTCAACACCGGCGGGGGTACACTACGAGCAGTACTTC. As protein: CASSTPAGVHYEQYF.

The V and J genes are TRBV5-4 and TRBJ2-2; the match to TRBD2 covers 12 bases. J lost 4 bases, V lost 2 bases, and 6 bases had no gene match. From germline, CDR1 is SGHNT and CDR2 YYREEE (reference sequence). CDR3 length: 17 amino acids. The CDR3 reads CASSFGGLAGTTGELFF. CDR3 sequence (DNA): TGTGCCAGCAGCTTCGGAGGACTAGCGGGGACCACCGGGGAGCTGTTTTTT.

The chain uses TRBV9 and TRBJ1-1, with 7 positions matching TRBD1. Per germline, CDR1 SGDLS and CDR2 YYNGEE. Trimming cost V 3 bases and J 0 bases; bases outside gene matches: 14. The CDR3 spans 18 residues. Here the CDR3 reads CASSAREGAGGMNTEAFF. CDR3 DNA sequence: TGTGCCAGCAGCGCCCGGGAAGGGGCAGGGGGTATGAACACTGAAGCTTTCTTT.

The J gene is TRBJ2-1, the V gene TRBV10-1; a weak D match, TRBD1 (6 bases). The CDR3 sequence is 15 residues long. Germline V gives CDR1 WNHNN, CDR2 SYGVQD (reference sequence). Trimming removed 8 bases from V and 0 bases from J, with 14 bases in between. CDR3 DNA sequence: TGCGCCAGCTTAGGACAGCATAGCTCCTACAATGAGCAGTTCTTC. Its translation: CASLGQHSSYNEQFF.

In this sample, this clone turned up a few times. This CDR3 reads CASTSRPGANVLTF. CDR3 DNA: TGTGCCAGTACCTCACGGCCCGGGGCCAACGTCCTGACTTTC. The rearrangement links TRBV19 to TRBJ2-6; D gene ambiguous. Trimming left V 7 bases short and J 4 bases short, with 11 bases between. CDR3 length: 14 amino acids. Germline CDR1 reads LNHDA; CDR2 reads SQIVND (reference sequence).

Comments on this clone: The junction differs from germline at one of its ends, possibly a read error. V gene TRBV6-1 combines with J gene TRBJ2-3; the D gene is possibly TRBD1 (6 bases). CDR3 length equals 12 residues. In germline, CDR1 is MNHNS, CDR2 SASEGT. CDR3 amino acids: CAGRQGTDTQYF. DNA of the CDR3: TGTGCCGGCAGACAGGGCACAGATACGCAGTATTTT.

In this sample, this clone turned up a few times. This sequence joins TRBV7-9 and TRBJ2-2, with no clear D. The germline V gene encodes CDR1 SEHNR and CDR2 FQNEAQ (reference sequence). V lost 1 base and J 7 bases, leaving 10 bases between the germline ends. The CDR3 extends over 14 amino acids. The CDR3 DNA is TGTGCCAGCAGCTTAGAAGGCCCGGACGGGGAGCTGTTTTTT. This gives the protein CASSLEGPDGELFF.

This chain links TRBV2 with TRBJ1-5, with TRBD1 matching 7 bases. CDR1 SNHLY and CDR2 FYNNEI come from the germline V gene. The ends lost 5 bases at V and 5 bases at J; junction bases unmatched: 3. The CDR3 runs to 13 residues. The CDR3 DNA sequence: TGTGCCAGCAGTCCGGGACAGTATCAGCCCCAGCATTTT. This codes for CASSPGQYQPQHF.

The J gene is TRBJ1-3, the V gene TRBV29-1; D unclear. CDR1 is SQVTM, CDR2 ANQGSEA, per germline. The V gene lost 5 bases and the J gene lost 0 bases, with 14 bases spanning the gap. The CDR3 spans 15 residues. CDR3 nucleotides: TGCAGCGTTCCCGGAGGGTCAAGCTCTGGAAACACCATATATTTT. Its protein product is CSVPGGSSSGNTIYF.

This sequence joins TRBV28 and TRBJ2-7; 10 bases are shared with TRBD1. The J segment lost 4 bases and the V segment lost 2 bases, leaving 2 bases of the junction unmatched. Germline values: CDR1 MDHEN, CDR2 SYDVKM. The CDR3 has 14 amino acids. This chain's CDR3 is CASSLGTGEYEQYF. The CDR3, as DNA: TGTGCCAGCAGTTTAGGGACAGGGGAATACGAGCAGTACTTC.

V is TRBV5-8 and J is TRBJ2-1, with 8 bases that match TRBD2. The junction had 2 bases not matched to a gene; V was cut back by 4 bases and J by 2 bases. This CDR3 has 14 residues. Germline loops: CDR1 SGHTS, CDR2 YDEGEE. The DNA of the CDR3 is TGTGCCAGCAGCCGAGCGGGGGCCTACAATGAGCAGTTCTTC. This sequence encodes CASSRAGAYNEQFF.

CDR3 loop: CASSLAPGGQYEQYF. The CDR3 bases are TGCGCCAGCAGCTTGGCTCCAGGGGGTCAATACGAGCAGTACTTC. The chain is built from TRBV5-1 and TRBJ2-7, with TRBD1 identical over 7 bases. The CDR3 runs 15 residues. Germline CDR1 reads SGHRS; CDR2 reads YFSETQ. With V trimmed by 0 bases and J by 4 bases, 7 bases remained unmatched.

J is TRBJ2-7 and V is TRBV27, with D perhaps given as TRBD1 or TRBD2 (5 bases each). The CDR3 has 15 amino acids. V lost 2 bases, J lost 4 bases, and 15 bases lay in between. The germline V gene has CDR1 MNHEY and CDR2 SMNVEV (reference sequence). The CDR3 coding sequence is TGTGCCAGCAGTTTAGAGAGTGGGGGTCAGTACGAGCAGTACTTC. It codes for CASSLESGGQYEQYF.

The DNA of the CDR3 is TGTGCCAGCAGCAAGCAAGGGACATACACAGATACGCAGTATTTT. Amino acids: CASSKQGTYTDTQYF. V and J are TRBV11-3 and TRBJ2-3; D is perhaps TRBD1 (6 bases). Between the trimmed V and J ends, which lost 5 bases and 2 bases, there was a span of 14 bases. The CDR3 is made up of 15 amino acids. Germline-derived CDR1 and CDR2 are SGHNT and YENEEA.

This clone was seen once. The rearrangement joins TRBV12-5 to TRBJ1-5; TRBD1 matches 9 bases. J was trimmed by 6 bases and V by 5 bases; bases with no gene match: 8. Germline CDR1 is LGHNT and CDR2 is FRNRAP. CDR3 length: 15 residues. CDR3 DNA sequence: TGTGCTAGTGGTAGCGGGACAGGGCTTGGTCAGCCCCAGCATTTT. It yields the protein CASGSGTGLGQPQHF.

V usage is TRBV6-6 and J usage is TRBJ1-6; unclear D gene. CDR1 MNHNY and CDR2 SVGAGI come from the germline V gene (reference sequence). The CDR3 runs 12 residues. V shed 2 bases and J shed 10 bases, with 6 bases lying between them. The CDR3, as DNA: TGTGCCAGCAGTTACCCAGACTCACCCCTCCACTTT. Amino acid sequence: CASSYPDSPLHF.

The chain employs TRBV7-2 and TRBJ2-5; 7 bases agree with TRBD1. This CDR3 comprises 13 residues. Germline V gene data show CDR1 as SGHTA and CDR2 as FQGNSA. J was trimmed by 4 bases and V by 5 bases; bases with no gene match: 4. Written as DNA, the CDR3 is TGTGCCAGCAGCCCATCAGGGGGAGAGACCCAGTACTTC. It encodes CASSPSGGETQYF.

The genes are TRBV30 and TRBJ2-1; D unresolved. The V end lost 4 bases, the J end lost 13 bases, and 14 bases lay between the germline ends. The CDR3 length is 11 residues. From germline, CDR1 is GTSNPN and CDR2 SVGIG (reference sequence). The CDR3 region has the DNA TGTGCCTGGACCTCCAGGACCGCTCAGTTCTTC. Protein sequence: CAWTSRTAQFF. The full variable domain, completed using reference TRBV30 and TRBJ2-1, is SQTIHQWPATLVQPVGSPLSLECTVEGTSNPNLYWYRQAAGRGLQLLFYSVGIGQISSEVPQNLSASRPQDRQFILSSKKLLLSDSGFYLCAWTSRTAQFFGPGTRLTVL.

The chain joins TRBV29-1 to TRBJ2-7; D gene uncertain. From germline, CDR1 is SQVTM and CDR2 ANQGSEA. This CDR3 is 10 amino acids long. Trimming stripped 4 bases from V and 6 bases from J, with 7 bases between. CDR3: CSVADTEQYF. The CDR3, as DNA: TGCAGCGTTGCTGACACCGAGCAGTACTTC.

This clone was seen a single time. V is TRBV6-1 and J is TRBJ1-6, with D tentatively TRBD1 (6 bases). CDR3 length: 15 residues. V lost 5 bases, J lost 10 bases, and 18 bases lay in between. CDR1 and CDR2 from the germline V gene are MNHNS and SASEGT. The CDR3 DNA follows: TGTGCCAGCAGTACAACGACAGGATCGGGGTCACCCCTCCACTTT. This codes for CASSTTTGSGSPLHF.

This chain uses TRBV27 with TRBJ2-2; the match to TRBD2 covers 8 bases. V shed 11 bases, J shed 1 base, and the junction held 6 bases outside the gene matches. Germline lookup yields CDR1 MNHEY and CDR2 SMNVEV (reference sequence). The CDR3 length is 14 residues. The CDR3 reads CASRGGWNTGELFF. The CDR3 DNA reads TGTGCCTCCCGGGGGGGGTGGAACACCGGGGAGCTGTTTTTT.

This clone was found a few times. The rearrangement uses TRBV4-2 and TRBJ2-3; D is unclear. CDR3 length: 15 amino acids. The germline gives CDR1 LGHNA, CDR2 YNFKEQ. V lost 0 bases and J lost 6, with 13 bases in between. The CDR3 DNA sequence: TGTGCCAGCAGCCAAGATCCAAGCGAGACGGATACGCAGTATTTT. Translating gives CASSQDPSETDTQYF.

Remarks on this clone: The identical CDR3 is also encoded by other nucleotide sequences in the sample. The chain couples TRBV7-9 to TRBJ2-7, with 8 positions matching TRBD2. V was clipped by 2 bases and J by 2 bases; unmatched bases: 5. The CDR3 consists of 15 residues. Looked up from germline, CDR1 is SEHNR and CDR2 is FQNEAQ (reference sequence). This CDR3 is CASSLRGGLAYEQYF. The CDR3 coding sequence is TGTGCCAGCAGCTTACGGGGGGGGCTGGCCTACGAGCAGTACTTC. Full variable domain (remainder filled in from reference TRBV7-9 and TRBJ2-7): DTGVSQNPRHKITKRGQNVTFRCDPISEHNRLYWYRQTLGQGPEFLTYFQNEAQLEKSRLLSDRFSAERPKGSFSTLEIQRTEQGDSAMYLCASSLRGGLAYEQYFGPGTRLTVT.

The chain recombines TRBV10-2 with TRBJ1-2; D not resolved. The CDR3 contains 14 residues. Trimming removed 8 bases from V and 0 bases from J, with 13 bases in between. Germline V gene sequence: CDR1 WSHSY, CDR2 SAAADI. The DNA of the CDR3 is TGCGCCAGCCATACCAGGAGGACTAACTATGGCTACACCTTC. It encodes CASHTRRTNYGYTF.

The V gene is TRBV6-6, the J gene TRBJ1-2; weak D call: TRBD1 (6 bases). V lost 9 bases and J lost 1, with 12 bases in between. CDR1 MNHNY and CDR2 SVGAGI come from the germline V gene (reference sequence). The CDR3 length is 13 residues. The CDR3 here is CASNRDGNYGYTF. Written as DNA, the CDR3 is TGTGCCAGTAACAGGGACGGTAACTATGGCTACACCTTC.

This chain links TRBV4-1 with TRBJ1-2, with 12 bases matching TRBD1. This CDR3 comprises 17 residues. J was trimmed by 8 bases and V by 0 bases; bases with no gene match: 10. Germline CDR1 is MGHRA and CDR2 is YSYEKL. CDR3 in amino acids: CASSQDQGQGARVGYTF. The CDR3 bases are TGCGCCAGCAGCCAAGATCAGGGACAGGGGGCGCGGGTAGGCTACACCTTC.